This entry concerns a single TCR beta chain. Its antigen is still unknown. This sample stems from a study of shared clonotypes between healthy human individuals. Regarding the study as a whole: Represented diversity, genetic and exposure-history alike, was limited by few donors.

CDR3 length: 15 amino acids. Germline CDR1 and CDR2: LGHNA and YNFKEQ. V shed 1 base, J shed 5 bases, and the junction held 6 bases outside the gene matches. Generated by immunoSEQ multiplex PCR, the TCRdb table keeps only in-frame clones and is missing some. This table has some 650,000 clones, approximately 97% appearing once. The chain has TRBV4-2 and TRBJ2-5, with 8 bases fitting TRBD1. This sequence was found in a woman aged 30 to 39 in good health. The sample consisted of naive CD4+ T cells sorted from blood. The subset was: CD45RA+ positively selected. CDR3 DNA: TGTGCCAGCAGCCAAGGACAGGGGAAGCGGGAGACCCAGTACTTC. Translation: CASSQGQGKRETQYF.